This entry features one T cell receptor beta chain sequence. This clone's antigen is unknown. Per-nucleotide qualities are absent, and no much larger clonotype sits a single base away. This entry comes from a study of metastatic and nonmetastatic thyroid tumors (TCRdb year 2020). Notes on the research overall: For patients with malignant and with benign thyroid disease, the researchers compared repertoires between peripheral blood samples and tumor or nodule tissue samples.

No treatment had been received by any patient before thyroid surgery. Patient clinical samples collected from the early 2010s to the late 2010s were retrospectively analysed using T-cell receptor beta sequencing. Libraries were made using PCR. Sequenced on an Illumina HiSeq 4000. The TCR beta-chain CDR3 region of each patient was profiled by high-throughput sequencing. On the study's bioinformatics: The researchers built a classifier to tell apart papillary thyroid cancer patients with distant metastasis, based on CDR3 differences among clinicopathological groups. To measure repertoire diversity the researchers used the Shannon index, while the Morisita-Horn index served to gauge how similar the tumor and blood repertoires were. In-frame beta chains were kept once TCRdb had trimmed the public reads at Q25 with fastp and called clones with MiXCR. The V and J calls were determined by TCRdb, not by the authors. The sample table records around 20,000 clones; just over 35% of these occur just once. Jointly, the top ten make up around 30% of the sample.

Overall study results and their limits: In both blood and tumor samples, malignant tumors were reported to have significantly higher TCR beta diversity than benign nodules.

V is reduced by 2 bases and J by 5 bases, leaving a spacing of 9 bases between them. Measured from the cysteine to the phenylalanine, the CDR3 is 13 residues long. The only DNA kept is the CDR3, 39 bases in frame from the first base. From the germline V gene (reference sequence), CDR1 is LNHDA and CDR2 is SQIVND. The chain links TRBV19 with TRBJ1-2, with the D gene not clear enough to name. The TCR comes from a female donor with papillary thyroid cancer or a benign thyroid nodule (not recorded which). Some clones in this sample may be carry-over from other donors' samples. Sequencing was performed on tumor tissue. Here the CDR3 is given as CASSIYAGYGYTF. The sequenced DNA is TGTGCCAGTAGTATATATGCCGGGTATGGCTACACCTTC.